This TCR beta chain originates from a study of shared clonotypes between healthy human individuals (dated by TCRdb to the early 2020s). Regarding the complete study: The cohort comprised two women and a few men aged 18 to 49 years. Per donor, three plates each were used for CD4 naive and CD4 memory, two for CD8 naive, and one for CD8 memory. Blood TCR repertoires of about five healthy adults were deeply sequenced to estimate repertoire size and the extent of clonotype sharing between individuals. To increase sequencing depth and limit assay-specific biases, different laboratories used diverse techniques to prepare libraries and sequence TCR repertoires. Between about 0.9 and 9 billion PBMCs per donor were obtained by leukapheresis.

Comment on this clone: The clone's antigen remains unknown. No base-level quality is on record; no much larger clone is a single base apart.

Using the deep immunoSEQ assay, TCR CDR3 regions were amplified from genomic DNA by multiplex PCR. Extracted genomic DNA from each cell subset was distributed evenly across all wells of several immunoSEQ 96-well plates, and each plate was treated as a replicate. Each replicate PCR for sorted subsets received roughly 200 ng genomic DNA, equal to some 32,000 T cell genomes. Purified libraries were measured with a Qubit 3.0 fluorometer, size-checked on a Bioanalyzer 2100, and measured again with the KAPA Library Quantification kit. A separate single-read 150-cycle Illumina NextSeq 550 flow cell was used to sequence each immunoSEQ 96-well plate. As for the original processing: The immunoSEQ output contained only junctional sequences without quality scores, so filtering could not match that applied to full-length reads. Sequences were annotated with PyIR, a Python wrapper for IgBLAST v1.9, using IMGT germline references to assign V/J genes and CDR3. Any read was removed if the V/J assignment was weak (E-value above 1e-6), the CDR3 was missing, or the read contained stop codons, out-of-frame junctions, or ambiguous translated residues. A V3J clonotype was defined by an identical inferred V gene, J gene, and CDR3 amino acid sequence. The percentage overlap between two repertoires was calculated by dividing the number of shared unique clonotypes by the size of the smaller repertoire. Richness of each repertoire was evaluated using RTK rarefaction, the Chao1 estimator, and Recon v2.1 estimates of unobserved clonotypes. OLGA was used to compute generation probabilities for all TCRbeta clonotypes that the gDNA method yielded from a handful of donors. In its TCRdb copy, this immuneACCESS table keeps in-frame sequences only and misses some clones. Where compared with another copy, unresolved V genes explain less than half of these, and the others have no known cause. V, J and clone size derive from that table, while D and trimming were established from the DNA sequence. The sample records roughly 1 million clones, around 74% of which are singletons. The ten largest clones represent around 1.5% of the sample.

The germline V gene sets CDR1 to LGHNA and CDR2 to YSLEER. CDR3 length: 15 amino acids, cysteine to phenylalanine. The entry retains the CDR3 DNA only, 45 bases that are in frame from base 1. Germline trimming amounts to 3 bases on V and 4 bases on J, with 6 as the count of junction bases outside the gene matches. The donors were healthy, HIV-negative adults with no recently reported acute infections or vaccinations. Every donor was a Caucasian adult living in Nashville, Tennessee, USA. Magnetic negative selection was used to enrich CD4+ T cells, after which naive cells were positively selected on CD45RA and the negative fraction became the memory subset. Blood was obtained by leukapheresis, after which PBMCs were separated by Ficoll-Histopaque density gradient centrifugation and cryopreserved in liquid nitrogen vapor phase. Analytical flow cytometry was used to check the purity and quantity of every magnetically sorted T cell population. Genomic DNA was isolated from every sorted fraction and measured by UV absorbance on a Nanodrop 2000c.

General findings and caveats noted by the study authors: Sampling was limited to blood, and TCR repertoires in tissue likely differ from TCR repertoires in blood. When several donors were compared, the shared fraction of clonotypes was around 5% for naive CD4, 3.5% to 4% for naive CD8, 2% to 2.5% for memory CD4, and 0.35% to 0.5% for memory CD8. Higher generation probabilities were observed for clonotypes shared by all four sorted-subset donors than for non-shared clonotypes. Incomplete sequencing was indicated by rarefaction of sorted-subset datasets, despite the large sequencing depth. Naive subsets generally had larger estimated clonotype richness than memory subsets. Based on pairwise subsampling, the degree of clonotype sharing among donors was expected to be affected by sequencing depth. The small number of donors limited the genetic and exposure-history diversity represented.

The V gene is TRBV4-3 and the J gene is TRBJ2-1, and 7 junction bases match TRBD1. Sequencing was performed on memory CD4+ T cells sorted from blood. The cell subset or site label here, explained by the study, means: CD45RA-negative fraction. The sequence came from a young man in good health. The bases read TGCGCCAGCAGCCAGACAGGGCGCGGGTACAATGAGCAGTTCTTC. It specifies CASSQTGRGYNEQFF.